The rows below give T cell receptor beta chains drawn from one sample of a study of blood T cell repertoires in COVID-19. Using immunoSEQ multiplex PCR, the repertoire was profiled, and TCRdb retains in-frame clones only, with some absent. The sample includes about 150,000 clones, about 80% seen only once; the top ten take around 28%. The material sequenced was peripheral blood. The source of these receptors is a woman in her fifties or sixties with acute or convalescent COVID-19. CDR3s leave out the opening cysteine and the closing phenylalanine or tryptophan.

>TRBJ2-2|TRBV2|13
ASGEGQGGTGELF
>TRBJ2-7|TRBV30|10
AWSVQRYEQY
>TRBJ1-3|TRBV5-8|9
ATHEGNTIY
>TRBJ1-5|TRBV30|12
ASTGGYSNQPQH
>TRBJ2-5|TRBV7-3|15
ASSQGQPRPRQVAQY
>TRBJ1-1|TRBV30|12
AWSVIWEGTEAF
>TRBJ1-2|TRBV18|11
ASSGDRANGYT
>TRBJ1-6|TRBV5-1|12
ASSYGQNYSPLH
>TRBJ1-5|TRBV6-5|11
ASSSGGGQPQH
>TRBJ2-6|TRBV5-1|13
ASSDDRGGANVLT